This TCR beta chain was captured in a study of control samples from healthy donors and cancer patients. The V gene's germline CDR1 is SNHLY and CDR2 FYNNEI. The CDR3 runs to 15 residues. Germline trimming cut 6 bases from V and 4 bases from J; bases unmatched to any gene: 5. The protocol was immunoSEQ multiplex PCR, while the TCRdb copy is restricted to in-frame clones and leaves out a portion. The sample has about 140,000 clones, roughly 94% seen once; the top ten hold less than 15%. This clone occurred once. The chain uses TRBV2 and TRBJ2-3; 12 nucleotides align to TRBD2. This clonotype originated in a man in his forties in good health. The specimen was blood. The CDR3 region is CASRTSGRSADTQYF. The CDR3 coding sequence is TGTGCCAGCAGGACTAGCGGGAGATCAGCAGATACGCAGTATTTT.